This T cell receptor (beta chain) appears in the sequencing data of a study of vaccination effects on CD4 cells after COVID-19. V lost 3 bases to trimming and J lost 4 bases, with 4 bases between them. This CDR3 has 13 residues. In germline, CDR1 is LNHDA, CDR2 SQIVND (reference sequence). Overall study results and limits: Few convalescent patients were studied, and early post-infection samples were lacking.

Data came from immunoSEQ multiplex PCR; TCRdb stores just in-frame clones and leaves some out. The sample lists 13,000 to 15,000 clones, over 70% occurring once. The table lists this clone with a few counts. Antigen: not known. Antigen-specific CD4+ T cells were expanded (with viral peptide pools) by the ViraFEST assay ahead of sequencing. The culture ran for around nine days, and then CD4+ T cells were isolated. A positive SARS-CoV-2 PCR test fell between March and December 2020. Either the mRNA-1273 or the BNT162b2 vaccine was given to participants as two doses. The clonotype was recovered from a human donor who had a prior SARS-CoV-2 infection. The genes are TRBV19 and TRBJ1-6; D call uncertain. The sample consisted of CD4+ T cells from PBMCs cultured with SARS-CoV-2 spike peptides, taken after COVID-19 vaccination. The CDR3 here is CASSMGYNSPLHF. As DNA, the CDR3 is TGTGCCAGTAGTATGGGTTATAATTCACCCCTCCACTTT.